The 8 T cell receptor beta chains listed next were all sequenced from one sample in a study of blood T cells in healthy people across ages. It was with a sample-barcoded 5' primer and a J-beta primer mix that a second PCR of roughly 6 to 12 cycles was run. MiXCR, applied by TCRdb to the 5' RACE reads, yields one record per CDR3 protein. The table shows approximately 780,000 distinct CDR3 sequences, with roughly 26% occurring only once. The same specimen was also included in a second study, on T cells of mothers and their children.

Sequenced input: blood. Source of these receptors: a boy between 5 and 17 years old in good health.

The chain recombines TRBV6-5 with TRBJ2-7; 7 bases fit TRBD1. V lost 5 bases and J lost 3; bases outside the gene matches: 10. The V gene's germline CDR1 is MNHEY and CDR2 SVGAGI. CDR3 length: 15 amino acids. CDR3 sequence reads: CASSRSGSGGYEQYF. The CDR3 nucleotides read TGTGCCAGCAGTCGATCTGGCTCAGGGGGCTACGAGCAGTACTTC.

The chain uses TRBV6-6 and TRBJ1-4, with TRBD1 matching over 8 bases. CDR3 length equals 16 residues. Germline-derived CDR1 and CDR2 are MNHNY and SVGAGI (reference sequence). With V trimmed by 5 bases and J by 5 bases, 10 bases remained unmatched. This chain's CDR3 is CASSTGGTGQNEKLFF. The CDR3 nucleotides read TGTGCCAGCAGTACCGGCGGGACAGGCCAAAATGAAAAACTGTTTTTT.

This CDR3 reads CASSEFQDRGYEQYF. The DNA of the CDR3 is TGTGCCAGCAGTGAATTCCAGGACCGGGGCTACGAGCAGTACTTC. This chain joins TRBV6-1 and TRBJ2-5; D is possibly TRBD2 (5 bases). The DNA matches TRBJ2-7 better at its end, which makes the J call doubtful. The CDR3 has 15 amino acids. Germline CDR1 is MNHNS and CDR2 is SASEGT.

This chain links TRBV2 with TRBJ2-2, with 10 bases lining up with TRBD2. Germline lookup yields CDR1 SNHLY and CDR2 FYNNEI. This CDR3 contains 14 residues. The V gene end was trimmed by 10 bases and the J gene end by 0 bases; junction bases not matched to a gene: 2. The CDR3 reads CAIAGGPNTGELFF. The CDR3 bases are TGTGCCATAGCGGGGGGCCCGAACACCGGGGAGCTGTTTTTT.

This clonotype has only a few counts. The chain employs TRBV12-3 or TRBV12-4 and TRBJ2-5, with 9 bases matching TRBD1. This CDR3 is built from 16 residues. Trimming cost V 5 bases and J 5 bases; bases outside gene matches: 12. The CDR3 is CASSSSGGQGYETQYF. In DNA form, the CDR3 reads TGTGCCAGCAGTAGCTCCGGGGGACAGGGTTACGAGACCCAGTACTTC.

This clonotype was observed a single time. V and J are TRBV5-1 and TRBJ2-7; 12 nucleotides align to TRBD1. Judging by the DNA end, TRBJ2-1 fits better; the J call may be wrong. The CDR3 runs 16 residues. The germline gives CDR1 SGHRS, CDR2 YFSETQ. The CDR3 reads CASSVRDRGRSNEQFF. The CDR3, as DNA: TGCGCCAGCAGCGTAAGGGACAGGGGGCGGTCCAATGAGCAGTTCTTC.

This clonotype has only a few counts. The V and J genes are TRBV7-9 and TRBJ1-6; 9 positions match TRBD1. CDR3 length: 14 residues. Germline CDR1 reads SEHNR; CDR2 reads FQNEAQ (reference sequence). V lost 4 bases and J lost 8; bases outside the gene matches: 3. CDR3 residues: CASSSRQGDSPLHF. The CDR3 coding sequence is TGTGCCAGCAGCTCCCGACAGGGGGATTCACCCCTCCACTTT.

For the CDR3, the DNA is TGTGCCAGCAGGCAGGGTTGGGATGAAGCTTTCTTT. The encoded protein is CASRQGWDEAFF. The genes are TRBV14 and TRBJ1-1, with a weak D call TRBD1 (5 bases). The CDR3 is made up of 12 amino acids. Germline V gene lookup returns CDR1 SGHDN and CDR2 FVKESK. The V and J ends lost 6 bases and 7 bases respectively, with 12 bases between them.